This is a list of T cell receptor beta chains from one sample in a study of CD8+CD57+ T cells in acquired aplastic anemia. TCRdb reanalysed the reads using MiXCR and keeps one entry per CDR3 protein. The sample lists hundreds of thousands of distinct CDR3 sequences, around 68% seen once, with 3% to 5% in the top ten. Material: sorted CD4+, CD8+, or CD8+CD57+ T cells (not recorded which) from PBMCs. These receptors all come from a human donor in good health, serving as a control. Each CDR3 is given with its conserved first and last residue. D genes are given only for firm matches. The size field is filled for only some rows; it gives once, few, many or a size class.

clone_size,d_call,v_call,j_call,cdr3_aa,cdr3_nt
once,-,TRBV4-1,TRBJ2-7,CASTRGGSYEQYF,TGCGCCAGCACCAGAGGGGGGAGCTACGAGCAGTACTTC
-,-,TRBV7-9,TRBJ1-1,CASSPDTVYEDFF,TGTGCCAGTAGCCCGGACACAGTCTACGAAGATTTCTTT
-,-,TRBV24-1,TRBJ1-6,CASVRERGGNNSPLRF,TGTGCCAGCGTTAGAGAACGGGGGGGGAACAATTCACCCCTCCGCTTT
-,-,TRBV24-1,TRBJ1-1,CATSASTGEDIEAFF,TGTGCCACCAGTGCCAGTACAGGAGAGGACATTGAAGCTTTCTTT
-,-,TRBV5-8,TRBJ1-1,CASSGAEVGTEAFF,TGTGCCAGCAGCGGAGCGGAGGTGGGGACTGAAGCTTTCTTT
-,-,TRBV5-4,TRBJ2-7,CASSLASDLYEQYF,TGTGCCAGCAGCTTGGCCAGCGATCTTTACGAGCAGTACTTC
-,TRBD1,TRBV7-9,TRBJ1-2,CASSLVAAGGYYGYTF,TGTGCCAGCAGCTTAGTCGCGGCAGGGGGGTACTATGGCTACACCTTC
-,-,TRBV7-2,TRBJ2-7,CASSLGPGMNTEAYF,TGTGCCAGCAGCTTAGGTCCGGGGATGAACACTGAAGCTTACTTC
-,-,TRBV7-2,TRBJ2-7,CASSLKTEYEPYFEQYF,TGTGCCAGCAGCTTAAAAACGGAATACGAGCCGTACTTCGAGCAGTACTTC
-,-,TRBV7-2,TRBJ2-7,CASSLGRGADEQYF,TGTGCCAGCAGCTTAGGCAGGGGGGCGGATGAGCAGTACTTC